These 29 T cell receptor beta chains were all obtained from the same sample, sequenced in a study of early T cells in non-severe SARS-CoV-2 infection. MiXCR was run by TCRdb on the 5' RACE reads, yielding one entry per CDR3 protein. The data hold 66,000 or so distinct CDR3 sequences, with around 13% observed a single time. The sequenced sample consisted of whole blood. The receptors stem from an adult who was a healthcare worker with PCR-confirmed SARS-CoV-2 infection or an uninfected control (not recorded which).

This chain uses TRBV28 with TRBJ2-7; no clear D. Trimming left V 6 bases short and J 3 bases short, with 9 bases between. The germline V gene has CDR1 MDHEN and CDR2 SYDVKM. CDR3 size: 12 residues. The chain's CDR3 is CASSQAFYEQYF. The CDR3 DNA sequence: TGTGCCAGCAGCCAGGCGTTCTACGAGCAGTACTTC.

There are many counts of this clonotype. The V and J genes are TRBV12-3 or TRBV12-4 and TRBJ2-2, with 7 bases that match TRBD2. With 5 bases clipped from V and 1 base from J, the junction kept 1 base outside the gene matches. The CDR3 runs 14 residues. The CDR3 coding sequence is TGTGCCAGCAGTCGCGGGGGGAACACCGGGGAGCTGTTTTTT. Its translation: CASSRGGNTGELFF.

The chain recombines TRBV12-3 or TRBV12-4 with TRBJ1-1, with D unresolved. Trimming took off 3 bases at V and 1 base at J, with 6 bases between the two ends. This CDR3 contains 13 residues. This CDR3 is CASSFTANTEAFF. CDR3 nucleotide sequence: TGTGCCAGCAGTTTTACGGCGAACACTGAAGCTTTCTTT.

The J gene is TRBJ1-1, the V gene TRBV5-1; D is uncertain. CDR1 and CDR2 (germline): SGHRS, YFSETQ. There are 14 residues in the CDR3. Trimming shortened V by 1 base and J by 5 bases, and 12 bases separated the two germline ends. CDR3 DNA sequence: TGCGCCAGCAGCTTGTCGGCTTCGGGGACTGAAGCTTTCTTT. Protein product: CASSLSASGTEAFF.

Only a few counts were recorded for this clonotype. Written as DNA, the CDR3 is TGCAGTGCCCCGGACGGACTTAGCACAGATACGCAGTATTTT. Amino acids: CSAPDGLSTDTQYF. The V call is TRBV20-1, the J call TRBJ2-3, with a tentative D call TRBD2 (5 bases). Germline lookup yields CDR1 DFQATT and CDR2 SNEGSKA (reference sequence). This CDR3 has 14 residues. V was trimmed by 6 bases and J by 0 bases, leaving 13 bases between them.

There are a few counts of this clonotype. The V gene is TRBV20-1, the J gene TRBJ1-1, with D unresolved. Per the germline V gene, CDR1 is DFQATT and CDR2 is SNEGSKA (reference sequence). The CDR3 has 13 amino acids. V was clipped by 4 bases and J by 7 bases, with 16 bases between them. CDR3 coding DNA: TGCAGTGCTAACTCCCGAGTAGGTGATGAAGCTTTCTTT. This codes for CSANSRVGDEAFF.

The genes are TRBV7-2 and TRBJ2-2; TRBD2 is a possible D gene (5 bases). Trimming cost V 0 bases and J 7 bases, with 9 bases left between them. CDR3 size: 14 residues. The germline V gene encodes CDR1 SGHTA and CDR2 FQGNSA. The DNA for the CDR3 is TGTGCCAGCAGCTTAGCGGGAGAAGTCGGGGAGCTGTTTTTT. Its translation: CASSLAGEVGELFF.

This clonotype was counted a few times. This chain uses TRBV20-1 with TRBJ1-4; D uncertain. This CDR3 has 13 amino acids. Trimming shortened V by 0 bases and J by 8 bases, and 10 bases separated the two germline ends. Germline V gene sequence: CDR1 DFQATT, CDR2 SNEGSKA (reference sequence). CDR3 residues: CSARDLSPEKLFF. CDR3 sequence (DNA): TGCAGTGCTAGAGACTTGTCCCCAGAAAAACTGTTTTTT.

This clonotype showed up just a few times. The chain is built from TRBV10-2 and TRBJ1-5; weak D call: TRBD1 (5 bases). Germline CDR1 WSHSY, CDR2 SAAADI. Trimming removed 3 bases from V and 7 bases from J, with 13 bases in between. CDR3 size: 14 residues. The CDR3 protein is CASSDGRAWQPQHF. The CDR3 nucleotides are TGCGCCAGCAGTGACGGCAGGGCCTGGCAGCCCCAGCATTTT.

This clonotype was counted at least ten times. The genes are TRBV27 and TRBJ2-3; 11 positions match TRBD2. The trim removed 3 bases at V and 5 bases at J, leaving 13 bases unmatched. There are 18 residues in the CDR3. Per the germline V gene, CDR1 is MNHEY and CDR2 is SMNVEV (reference sequence). The CDR3 protein is CASSFTLQLAGAGDTQYF. The CDR3 DNA reads TGTGCCAGCAGTTTCACCCTCCAACTAGCGGGGGCGGGAGATACGCAGTATTTT.

This clonotype has a handful of counts. The chain carries TRBV11-2 and TRBJ2-6; the match to TRBD1 covers 7 bases. The CDR3 contains 16 residues. Germline loops: CDR1 SGHAT, CDR2 FQNNGV. Trimming cost V 5 bases and J 0 bases; bases outside gene matches: 4. The CDR3 region is CASSVGQLSGANVLTF. CDR3 DNA: TGTGCCAGCAGCGTGGGACAGCTCTCTGGGGCCAACGTCCTGACTTTC.

This clonotype was counted once. CDR3 DNA sequence: TGTGCCAGCAGCCCCCAAGCGGGAGAGGGCACAGATACGCAGTATTTT. Translation: CASSPQAGEGTDTQYF. The V and J genes are TRBV4-2 and TRBJ2-3, with 8 bases lining up with TRBD2. The CDR3 is made up of 16 amino acids. The V gene end was trimmed by 4 bases and the J gene end by 1 base; junction bases not matched to a gene: 7. CDR1 is LGHNA and CDR2 is YNFKEQ in the germline V gene.

The J gene is TRBJ2-1, the V gene TRBV18, with no clear D. CDR3 length: 14 amino acids. Germline V CDR1 and CDR2: KGHSH, LQKENI. Trimming left V 6 bases short and J 5 bases short, with 14 bases between. The CDR3 spells CASSPNAPHNEQFF. The CDR3 DNA is TGTGCCAGCTCTCCTAACGCCCCCCACAATGAGCAGTTCTTC. The variable domain in full, completed from reference TRBV18 and TRBJ2-1, reads NAGVMQNPRHLVRRRGQEARLRCSPMKGHSHVYWYRQLPEEGLKFMVYLQKENIIDESGMPKERFSAEFPKEGPSILRIQQVVRGDSAAYFCASSPNAPHNEQFFGPGTRLTVL.

This clonotype appeared many times. The CDR3 region is CASRLDAYEQYF. The DNA of the CDR3 is TGTGCCAGCAGGCTGGATGCCTACGAGCAGTACTTC. The gene calls are TRBV2 and TRBJ2-7, with D uncertain. Germline V gives CDR1 SNHLY, CDR2 FYNNEI. V was pared by 6 bases and J by 2 bases, with 8 bases between. The CDR3 runs 12 residues.

The table lists this clonotype with a few counts. The V call is TRBV7-2, the J call TRBJ2-5; either TRBD1 or TRBD2 may supply D (5 bases each). The germline V and J ends were trimmed by 5 bases and 4 bases, with 17 bases remaining between them. CDR1 and CDR2 (germline): SGHTA, FQGNSA. The CDR3 has 15 amino acids. The CDR3 DNA is TGTGCCAGCAGCCGAAGGGACCAAATCAGAGAGACCCAGTACTTC. Its translation is CASSRRDQIRETQYF.

This clonotype was seen only a few times. The V and J genes are TRBV28 and TRBJ2-1; 8 bases fit TRBD2. The CDR3 contains 15 residues. V gave up 6 bases and J gave up 2 bases; unmatched junction bases: 6. Germline V gene lookup returns CDR1 MDHEN and CDR2 SYDVKM. The CDR3 DNA sequence: TGTGCCAGCAGCAGAGCGGGAGTACCCTACAATGAGCAGTTCTTC. Translation gives CASSRAGVPYNEQFF. The full variable domain, completed using reference TRBV28 and TRBJ2-1, is DVKVTQSSRYLVKRTGEKVFLECVQDMDHENMFWYRQDPGLGLRLIYFSYDVKMKEKGDIPEGYSVSREKKERFSLILESASTNQTSMYLCASSRAGVPYNEQFFGPGTRLTVL.

This chain links TRBV5-6 with TRBJ1-2; a weak D match, TRBD1 (6 bases). CDR1 is SGHDT and CDR2 is YYEEEE in the germline V gene. Trimming removed 0 bases from V and 4 bases from J, with 16 bases in between. The CDR3 runs to 16 residues. As DNA, the CDR3 is TGTGCCAGCAGCTTGGGGCCTACAGGGTTAAGCTATGGCTACACCTTC. It codes for CASSLGPTGLSYGYTF.

The V call is TRBV2, the J call TRBJ2-3; TRBD1 is a possible D gene (5 bases). Germline V gene lookup returns CDR1 SNHLY and CDR2 FYNNEI. The CDR3 has 14 amino acids. Trimming stripped 5 bases from V and 1 base from J, with 10 bases between. The CDR3 region is CASSILQGTDTQYF. The CDR3 DNA reads TGTGCCAGCAGTATATTACAGGGCACAGATACGCAGTATTTT.

The chain uses TRBV5-4 and TRBJ2-1; TRBD1 might be the D (5 bases). Trimming took 4 bases from V and 0 from J, leaving 14 bases between them. Germline CDR1 is SGHNT and CDR2 is YYREEE (reference sequence). This CDR3 region has 16 residues. CDR3 in amino acids: CASSLRVRSSYNEQFF. CDR3 bases: TGTGCCAGCAGCCTCAGGGTCAGGAGCTCCTACAATGAGCAGTTCTTC.

This clonotype was picked up many times. The V call is TRBV5-4, the J call TRBJ2-7; the D gene is possibly TRBD1 (6 bases). This CDR3 is built from 14 residues. CDR1 and CDR2 (germline): SGHNT, YYREEE (reference sequence). The V end was cut by 2 bases, the J end by 6 bases, with 15 bases between. CDR3 residues: CASSLTEARGEQYF. The CDR3 DNA sequence: TGTGCCAGCAGCTTAACTGAGGCCAGGGGCGAGCAGTACTTC. Together with reference TRBV5-4 and TRBJ2-7, the CDR3 gives the full variable domain: ETGVTQSPTHLIKTRGQQVTLRCSSQSGHNTVSWYQQALGQGPQFIFQYYREEENGRGNFPPRFSGLQFPNYSSELNVNALELDDSALYLCASSLTEARGEQYFGPGTRLTVT.

This clonotype was recorded a few times. The V call is TRBV4-3, the J call TRBJ1-1; no firm D call. CDR1 and CDR2 from the germline V gene are LGHNA and YSLEER. The CDR3 covers 15 residues. Trimming cost V 4 bases and J 1 base, with 13 bases left between them. This CDR3 is CASSPSLLGNTEAFF. CDR3 nucleotides: TGCGCCAGCAGCCCCAGCCTACTCGGGAACACTGAAGCTTTCTTT.

The table lists this clonotype with many counts. This chain links TRBV10-1 with TRBJ2-7; D is possibly TRBD1 (7 bases). The V gene's germline CDR1 is WNHNN and CDR2 SYGVQD (reference sequence). This CDR3 contains 14 residues. Trimming left V 4 bases short and J 2 bases short, with 12 bases between. DNA for the CDR3: TGCGCCAGCAGTGCTGTCAGGGGGGCCTACGAGCAGTACTTC. Translated: CASSAVRGAYEQYF.

The CDR3 sequence is CASSDLTGNTEAFF. For the CDR3, the DNA is TGTGCCAGCAGTGACTTGACAGGGAACACTGAAGCTTTCTTT. The V call is TRBV6-5, the J call TRBJ1-1; a weak D match, TRBD1 (6 bases). The CDR3 has 14 amino acids. Trimming cost V 5 bases and J 1 base, with 11 bases left between them. Germline V gene data show CDR1 as MNHEY and CDR2 as SVGAGI.

This clonotype was seen only a few times. The CDR3 nucleotides read TGCAGCGTTGGAGGTCCTGGCGAAGCTTTCTTT. Protein: CSVGGPGEAFF. The chain carries TRBV29-1 and TRBJ1-1; D is uncertain. This CDR3 has 11 residues. Looked up from germline, CDR1 is SQVTM and CDR2 is ANQGSEA. V was cut by 4 bases and J by 8 bases, with 11 bases left in between.

This clonotype was seen repeatedly, ten times or more. V is TRBV15 and J is TRBJ2-7; unclear D gene. V was clipped by 1 base and J by 5 bases, with 6 bases between them. The V gene's germline CDR1 is LNHNV and CDR2 YYDKDF (reference sequence). The CDR3 length is 12 residues. For the CDR3, the DNA is TGTGCCACCAGCAGAGTTGGCGACGAGCAGTACTTC. This codes for CATSRVGDEQYF.

The chain has TRBV7-9 and TRBJ2-1; the D is unclear. The V gene lost 3 bases and the J gene lost 6 bases, with 6 bases spanning the gap. This CDR3 has 12 amino acids. Germline V lookup: CDR1 SEHNR, CDR2 FQNEAQ (reference sequence). CDR3 nucleotide sequence: TGTGCCAGCAGCTTGATCTCCAATGAGCAGTTCTTC. Encoded protein: CASSLISNEQFF.

The genes are TRBV28 and TRBJ1-2, with D unresolved. Trimming took off 3 bases at V and 5 bases at J, with 7 bases between the two ends. The CDR3 has 12 residues. Germline lookup yields CDR1 MDHEN and CDR2 SYDVKM. This chain's CDR3 is CASSFGEYGYTF. The CDR3 DNA reads as TGTGCCAGCAGTTTCGGGGAGTATGGCTACACCTTC.

This clonotype was recorded a few times. The rearrangement links TRBV28 to TRBJ2-7; perhaps TRBD1 as D (6 bases). The germline V gene has CDR1 MDHEN and CDR2 SYDVKM. Trimming pared 5 bases from V and 2 bases from J, leaving 10 bases between. The CDR3 is made up of 13 amino acids. CDR3 protein: CASSGAGAYEQYF. The CDR3 DNA follows: TGTGCCAGCAGTGGGGCAGGGGCCTACGAGCAGTACTTC.

The rearrangement joins TRBV28 to TRBJ2-7; D gene uncertain. Germline V lookup: CDR1 MDHEN, CDR2 SYDVKM. The V and J ends lost 2 bases and 5 bases respectively, with 1 base between them. The CDR3 spans 10 residues. CDR3 nucleotides: TGTGCCAGCAGTTTACACGAGCAGTACTTC. This codes for CASSLHEQYF.